One and the same sample provided the 10 T cell receptor beta chains below, sequenced in a study of OX40 agonist ivuxolimab in advanced cancers. The method was immunoSEQ multiplex PCR; TCRdb's version includes in-frame clones alone and lacks a portion of them. The table includes about 75,000 clones, about 88% detected once. The material was CD4+ or CD8+ T cells sorted from blood, obtained in a trial of the OX40 agonist ivuxolimab. Receptors were obtained from an adult with an advanced solid tumor such as melanoma, head and neck, liver or kidney cancer.

This clone was recorded only once. V gene TRBV11-2 combines with J gene TRBJ1-4, with D unresolved. The germline V and J ends were trimmed by 5 bases and 8 bases, with 15 bases remaining between them. The CDR3 spans 14 residues. Germline V lookup: CDR1 SGHAT, CDR2 FQNNGV. The CDR3 is CASSPPPGSEKLFF. CDR3 nucleotide sequence: TGTGCCAGCAGCCCACCCCCCGGGAGCGAAAAACTGTTTTTT.

The genes are TRBV19 and TRBJ2-1, with 9 bases identical to TRBD2. The V segment lost 5 bases and the J segment 0 bases; nucleotides outside the gene matches: 5. Germline-derived CDR1 and CDR2 are LNHDA and SQIVND (reference sequence). The CDR3 sequence is 16 residues long. In DNA form, the CDR3 reads TGTGCCAGTAGTGACCTAGCGGGGATCTCCTACAATGAGCAGTTCTTC. Translating it yields CASSDLAGISYNEQFF.

This CDR3 reads CAYSGQGNIQPQHF. The CDR3 DNA follows: TGTGCCTACTCGGGACAGGGGAATATACAGCCCCAGCATTTT. The rearrangement uses TRBV30 and TRBJ1-5, with 10 nucleotides matching TRBD1. CDR1 is GTSNPN and CDR2 is SVGIG in the germline V gene (reference sequence). This CDR3 is 14 amino acids long. V shed 7 bases, J shed 7 bases, and the junction held 10 bases outside the gene matches.

This rearrangement joins TRBV6-5 to TRBJ2-7; the D is unclear. The germline V gene encodes CDR1 MNHEY and CDR2 SVGAGI. V gave up 5 bases and J gave up 5 bases, with 13 bases separating them. This CDR3 region has 13 residues. The CDR3 sequence: CASSRLGHDEQYF. DNA of the CDR3: TGTGCCAGCAGTCGTTTGGGTCATGACGAGCAGTACTTC.

This clone was found a few times. The chain recombines TRBV29-1 with TRBJ1-4, with 11 bases identical to TRBD1. The V gene's germline CDR1 is SQVTM and CDR2 ANQGSEA. Germline trimming cut 5 bases from V and 3 bases from J; bases unmatched to any gene: 2. The CDR3 is 14 residues long. The CDR3: CSVRTGGSNEKLFF. The CDR3 bases are TGCAGCGTTCGGACAGGGGGCTCTAATGAAAAACTGTTTTTT.

The rearrangement joins TRBV18 to TRBJ2-2, with D unclear. CDR3 size: 13 residues. CDR1 KGHSH and CDR2 LQKENI come from the germline V gene. The V gene lost 2 bases and the J gene lost 8 bases, with 9 bases spanning the gap. CDR3 sequence (DNA): TGTGCCAGCTCACCAACCCAGGAGGGGGAGCTGTTTTTT. It yields the protein CASSPTQEGELFF.

V gene TRBV27 combines with J gene TRBJ1-2; possibly TRBD1 for D (6 bases). V was cut by 4 bases and J by 4 bases, with 16 bases left in between. The CDR3 extends over 15 amino acids. The germline V gene encodes CDR1 MNHEY and CDR2 SMNVEV (reference sequence). CDR3 in amino acids: CASSSLGGQLYGYTF. The CDR3 nucleotides are TGTGCCAGCAGTTCATTAGGGGGGCAGCTCTATGGCTACACCTTC.

The gene calls are TRBV7-9 and TRBJ2-1; TRBD1 agrees at 9 bases. This CDR3 is built from 16 residues. Looked up from germline, CDR1 is SEHNR and CDR2 is FQNEAQ (reference sequence). Losses at the gene ends were 5 bases for V and 8 bases for J; bases not matched to a gene: 13. As DNA, the CDR3 is TGTGCCAGCAGCCGGAGGACAGGGGCCGCGAGCGATGAGCAGTTCTTC. It encodes CASSRRTGAASDEQFF.

This chain uses TRBV28 with TRBJ1-1, with 12 bases fitting TRBD1. The V gene end was trimmed by 6 bases and the J gene end by 4 bases; junction bases not matched to a gene: 9. Germline assignment: CDR1 MDHEN and CDR2 SYDVKM. The CDR3 extends over 16 amino acids. In nucleotides, the CDR3 is TGTGCCAGCAGCGAAACCGGGACAGGGGGCTTCACTGAAGCTTTCTTT. Translated: CASSETGTGGFTEAFF. Using reference TRBV28 and TRBJ1-1 for the parts outside the CDR3, the full variable domain is DVKVTQSSRYLVKRTGEKVFLECVQDMDHENMFWYRQDPGLGLRLIYFSYDVKMKEKGDIPEGYSVSREKKERFSLILESASTNQTSMYLCASSETGTGGFTEAFFGQGTRLTVV.

The V and J genes are TRBV5-4 and TRBJ2-4; D is possibly TRBD1 (5 bases). V dropped 3 bases and J dropped 0 bases, with 10 bases sitting between them. Germline V gives CDR1 SGHNT, CDR2 YYREEE (reference sequence). The CDR3 runs to 15 residues. CDR3 region: CASSSQGIAKNIQYF. CDR3 nucleotide sequence: TGTGCCAGCAGCTCCCAGGGTATAGCCAAAAACATTCAGTACTTC.